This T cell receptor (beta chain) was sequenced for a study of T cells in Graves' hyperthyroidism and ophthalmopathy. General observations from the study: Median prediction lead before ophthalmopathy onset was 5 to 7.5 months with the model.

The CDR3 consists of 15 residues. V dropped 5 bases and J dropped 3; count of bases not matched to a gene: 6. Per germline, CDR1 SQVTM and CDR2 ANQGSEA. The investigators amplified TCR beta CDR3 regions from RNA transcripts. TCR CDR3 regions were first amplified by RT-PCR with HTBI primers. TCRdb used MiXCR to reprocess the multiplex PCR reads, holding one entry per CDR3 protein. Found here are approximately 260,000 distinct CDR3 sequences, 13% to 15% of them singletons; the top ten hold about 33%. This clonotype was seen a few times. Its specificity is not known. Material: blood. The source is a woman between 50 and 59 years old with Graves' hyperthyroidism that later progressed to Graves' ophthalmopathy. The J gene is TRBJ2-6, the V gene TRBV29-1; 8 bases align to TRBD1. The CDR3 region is CSVNQGAFGANVLTF. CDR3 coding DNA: TGCAGCGTTAACCAGGGGGCATTTGGGGCCAACGTCCTGACTTTC.